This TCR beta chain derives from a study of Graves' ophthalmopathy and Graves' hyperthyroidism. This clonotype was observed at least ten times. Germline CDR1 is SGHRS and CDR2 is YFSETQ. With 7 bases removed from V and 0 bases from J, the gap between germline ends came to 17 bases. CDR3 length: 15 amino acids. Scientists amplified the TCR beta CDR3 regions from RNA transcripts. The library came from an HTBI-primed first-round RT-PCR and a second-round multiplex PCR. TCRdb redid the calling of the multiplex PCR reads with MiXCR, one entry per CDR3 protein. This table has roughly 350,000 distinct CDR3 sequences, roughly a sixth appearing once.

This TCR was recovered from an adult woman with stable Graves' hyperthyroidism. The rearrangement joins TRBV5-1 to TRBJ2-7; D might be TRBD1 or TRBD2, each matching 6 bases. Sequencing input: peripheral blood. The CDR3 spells CASGVGGTTSYEQYF. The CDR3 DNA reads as TGCGCCAGCGGAGTAGGGGGGACGACCTCCTACGAGCAGTACTTC.